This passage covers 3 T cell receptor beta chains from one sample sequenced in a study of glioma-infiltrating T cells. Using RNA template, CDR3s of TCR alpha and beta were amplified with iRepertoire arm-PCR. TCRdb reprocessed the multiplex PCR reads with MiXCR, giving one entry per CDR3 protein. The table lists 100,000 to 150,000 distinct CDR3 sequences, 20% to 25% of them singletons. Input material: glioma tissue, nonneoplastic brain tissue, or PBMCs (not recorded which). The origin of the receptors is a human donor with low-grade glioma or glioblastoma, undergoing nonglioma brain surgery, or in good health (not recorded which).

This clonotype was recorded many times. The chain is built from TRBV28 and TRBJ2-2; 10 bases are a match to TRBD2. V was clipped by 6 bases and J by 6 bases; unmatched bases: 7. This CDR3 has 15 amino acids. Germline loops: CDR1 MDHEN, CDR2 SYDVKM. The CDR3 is CASSSRLAGAGELFF. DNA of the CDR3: TGTGCCAGCAGCAGCCGGCTAGCGGGGGCCGGGGAGCTGTTTTTT.

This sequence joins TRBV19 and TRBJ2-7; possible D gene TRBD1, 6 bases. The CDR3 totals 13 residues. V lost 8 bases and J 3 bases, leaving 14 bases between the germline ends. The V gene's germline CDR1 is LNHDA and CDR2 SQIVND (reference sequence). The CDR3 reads CASSTTGFYEQYF. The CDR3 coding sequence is TGTGCCAGTTCGACTACAGGGTTCTACGAGCAGTACTTC.

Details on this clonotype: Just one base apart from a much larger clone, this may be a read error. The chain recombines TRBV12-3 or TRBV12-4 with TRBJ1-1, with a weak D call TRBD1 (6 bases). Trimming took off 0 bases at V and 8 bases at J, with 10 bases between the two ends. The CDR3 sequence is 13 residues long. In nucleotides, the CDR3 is TGTGCCAGCAGTTTAGCGGGGACACCCGAAGCTTTCTTT. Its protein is CASSLAGTPEAFF.